This entry features one TCR beta chain sequence. The record originates from a study of T cell responses to AZD1222 COVID-19 vaccine. Sequenced by immunoSEQ multiplex PCR; TCRdb stores in-frame clones only, minus some. The table shows 95,000 to 100,000 clones, with 90% occurring only once. The V gene's germline CDR1 is MGHRA and CDR2 YSYEKL. This CDR3 is built from 17 residues. V was trimmed by 0 bases and J by 0 bases, leaving 12 bases between them. The chain employs TRBV4-1 and TRBJ1-3; D is unresolved. The source is an adult in good health. The sequencing here drew on peripheral blood, taken on day 0 of AZD1222 vaccination. The CDR3, as DNA: TGCGCCAGCAGCCAAGATAGAGTGTCCTACTCTGGAAACACCATATATTTT. Translated, it gives CASSQDRVSYSGNTIYF.